What follows are 7 T cell receptor beta chains derived from one specimen sequenced in a study of cytomegalovirus exposure and HLA in healthy donors. The PCR made use of 60 Vbeta and 13 Jbeta primers. This table comes from immunoSEQ multiplex PCR, and its TCRdb copy is limited to in-frame clones, with some not included. The table lists roughly 110,000 clones, over 60% of them singletons. The source material was PBMCs. These receptors were collected from a woman between 45 and 60 years old in good health and CMV-seropositive.

The V gene is TRBV5-1, the J gene TRBJ1-2; 7 nucleotides align to TRBD1. V shed 9 bases and J 2 bases; nucleotides not matched to a gene: 13. The germline gives CDR1 SGHRS, CDR2 YFSETQ. The CDR3 is made up of 15 amino acids. In DNA, the CDR3 is TGCGCCACCCGACAGGGACAGAGTCGGAACTATGGCTACACCTTC. Amino acids: CATRQGQSRNYGYTF.

The chain uses TRBV7-2 and TRBJ1-6, with 8 bases that match TRBD1. Germline V gives CDR1 SGHTA, CDR2 FQGNSA. J gave up 8 bases and V 5 bases, and 8 bases lay outside the gene matches. CDR3 length: 15 amino acids. CDR3 sequence: CASSHSDRAYSPLHF. The CDR3, as DNA: TGTGCCAGCAGCCATTCGGACAGGGCTTATTCACCCCTCCACTTT.

The gene calls are TRBV28 and TRBJ2-3; tentatively, D is TRBD1 (6 bases). The CDR3 consists of 13 residues. Germline V lookup: CDR1 MDHEN, CDR2 SYDVKM. The V end was cut by 6 bases, the J end by 7 bases, with 14 bases between. CDR3 nucleotides: TGTGCCAGCAGACTGACAGGACGCTATACGCAGTATTTT. Encoded protein: CASRLTGRYTQYF.

V usage is TRBV5-1 and J usage is TRBJ1-1; D remains ambiguous. Between the trimmed V and J ends, which lost 4 bases and 1 base, there was a span of 17 bases. From germline, CDR1 is SGHRS and CDR2 YFSETQ. This CDR3 region has 16 residues. The CDR3 loop reads CASSTSPGLENTEAFF. The CDR3 DNA follows: TGCGCCAGCAGCACTTCTCCCGGACTAGAGAACACTGAAGCTTTCTTT.

The gene calls are TRBV9 and TRBJ2-1; 11 nucleotides match TRBD2. Germline CDR1 SGDLS, CDR2 YYNGEE. Trimming took 4 bases from V and 3 from J; bases not matched to a gene: 6. The CDR3 has 16 residues. The CDR3 reads CASSSRTSGFYNEQFF. The DNA of the CDR3 is TGTGCCAGCAGCTCTCGGACTAGCGGGTTCTACAATGAGCAGTTCTTC. Using reference TRBV9 and TRBJ2-1 for the parts outside the CDR3, the full variable domain is DSGVTQTPKHLITATGQRVTLRCSPRSGDLSVYWYQQSLDQGLQFLIQYYNGEERAKGNILERFSAQQFPDLHSELNLSSLELGDSALYFCASSSRTSGFYNEQFFGPGTRLTVL.

The rearrangement uses TRBV5-4 and TRBJ2-5; TRBD2 aligns across 10 bases. V dropped 4 bases and J dropped 3; count of bases not matched to a gene: 9. This CDR3 contains 16 residues. From germline, CDR1 is SGHNT and CDR2 YYREEE (reference sequence). CDR3 sequence: CASSHLLGLAKETQYF. The CDR3 DNA reads as TGTGCCAGCAGCCATTTGTTGGGACTAGCGAAAGAGACCCAGTACTTC.

This chain joins TRBV5-6 and TRBJ2-3; 8 nucleotides line up with TRBD2. The CDR3 totals 14 residues. The germline gives CDR1 SGHDT, CDR2 YYEEEE. Trimming cost V 4 bases and J 5 bases; bases outside gene matches: 6. CDR3 sequence: CASSPGGTKDTQYF. The CDR3, as DNA: TGTGCCAGCAGCCCGGGGGGGACGAAAGATACGCAGTATTTT.